This T cell receptor (beta chain) was observed in a study of blood T cell dynamics during melanoma immunotherapy. The overall study: Metastatic melanoma patients received first-line pembrolizumab or nivolumab plus ipilimumab. Findings and caveats of the study: The study could not tell melanoma-specific clones from general immune activation.

The CDR3 has 16 residues. V was cut by 2 bases and J by 2 bases, with 13 bases left in between. Germline-derived CDR1 and CDR2 are ENHRY and SYGVKD. To note about this clone: Its cognate antigen is unknown.

The assay was immunoSEQ multiplex PCR, and TCRdb's table has in-frame clones only and misses some. This table holds about 11,000 clones, over 85% found once. Time point denoted: week 3, after first cycle of checkpoint inhibitor. Prior systemic cancer therapy, immunosuppressant use and other active malignancies excluded patients. Sequenced material: blood, taken from a patient treated with checkpoint blockade. This chain uses TRBV10-3 with TRBJ1-3, with D tentatively TRBD1 (5 bases). The source of this sequence is a human donor with melanoma. CDR3 loop: CAISEGATGTGNTIYF. CDR3 DNA sequence: TGTGCCATCAGTGAGGGGGCCACGGGGACTGGAAACACCATATATTTT.